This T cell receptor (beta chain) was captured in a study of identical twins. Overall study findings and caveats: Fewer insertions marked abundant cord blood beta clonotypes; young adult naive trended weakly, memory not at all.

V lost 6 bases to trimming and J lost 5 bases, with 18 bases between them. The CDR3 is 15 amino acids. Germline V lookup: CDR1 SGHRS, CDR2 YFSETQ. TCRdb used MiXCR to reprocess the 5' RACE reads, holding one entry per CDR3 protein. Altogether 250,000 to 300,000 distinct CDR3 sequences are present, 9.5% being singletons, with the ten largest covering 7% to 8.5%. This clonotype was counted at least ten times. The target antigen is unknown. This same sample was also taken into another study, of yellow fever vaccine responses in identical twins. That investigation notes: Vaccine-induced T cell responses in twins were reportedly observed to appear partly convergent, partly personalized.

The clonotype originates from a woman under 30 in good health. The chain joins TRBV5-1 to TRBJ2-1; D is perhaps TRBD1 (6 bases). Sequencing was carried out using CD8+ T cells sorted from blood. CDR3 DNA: TGCGCCAGCATTATTCACCCATCAGGGGACAATGAGCAGTTCTTC. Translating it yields CASIIHPSGDNEQFF.